This is a list of T cell receptor beta chains from one sample in a study of patients with pleural tuberculosis. TCRdb independently ran MiXCR on the reads; one entry per CDR3 protein. The sample holds 45,000 to 55,000 distinct CDR3 sequences; about 7.3% are singletons and the top ten take 15% to 20%. The receptors derive from a human donor with pleural tuberculosis. Both conserved end residues are part of each CDR3. A D gene is named only where the DNA matches it firmly. Size values are once, few and many counts, or a class for expanded clones, and some rows have none.

j_call	d_call	v_call	clone_size	cdr3_aa	cdr3_nt
TRBJ2-2	.	TRBV5-4	many	CASRTGSGELFF	TGTGCCAGCAGGACGGGTTCCGGGGAGCTGTTTTTT
TRBJ2-1	.	TRBV6-9	many	CASSYASSRSHNEQFF	TGTGCCAGCAGTTATGCGAGCTCTCGGTCTCACAATGAGCAGTTCTTC
TRBJ1-3	.	TRBV2	many	CASSDSGTGNTIYF	TGTGCCAGCAGTGATTCAGGGACTGGAAACACCATATATTTT
TRBJ1-2	.	TRBV19	many	CASSIAGSASNYGYTF	TGTGCCAGTAGTATTGCCGGTTCCGCGTCTAACTATGGCTACACCTTC
TRBJ2-7	.	TRBV5-1	.	CASSLDFPSSSYEQYF	TGCGCCAGCAGCTTGGATTTTCCGTCGAGCTCCTACGAGCAGTACTTC
TRBJ1-1	.	TRBV29-1	.	CSVEDLPPRGNTEAFF	TGCAGCGTTGAAGATCTCCCTCCTAGGGGGAACACTGAAGCTTTCTTT
TRBJ2-5	.	TRBV20-1	many	CSAAGTQETQYF	TGCAGTGCCGCCGGCACTCAAGAGACCCAGTACTTC
TRBJ2-7	.	TRBV10-3	.	CAILVSGEQYF	TGTGCCATCCTAGTTTCGGGCGAGCAGTACTTC
TRBJ2-3	.	TRBV12-3/TRBV12-4	many	CASSMSEADTQYF	TGTGCCAGCAGTATGTCCGAGGCAGATACGCAGTATTTT
TRBJ2-3	.	TRBV2	few	CASRSWGVTDTQYF	TGTGCCAGCAGGAGCTGGGGAGTCACAGATACGCAGTATTTT
TRBJ2-5	TRBD2	TRBV5-1	.	CASSLNRLAGETQYF	TGCGCCAGCAGCTTAAACAGACTAGCGGGAGAGACCCAGTACTTC
TRBJ1-5	.	TRBV19	many	CASSRGVNQPQHF	TGTGCCAGTAGTAGAGGAGTCAATCAGCCCCAGCATTTT
TRBJ1-5	TRBD1	TRBV20-1	many	CSARGNDRASNQPQHF	TGCAGTGCTAGAGGAAACGACAGGGCTAGCAATCAGCCCCAGCATTTT
TRBJ1-2	TRBD1	TRBV20-1	many	CSASTGEDYTF	TGCAGTGCATCGACAGGGGAAGACTACACCTTC
TRBJ1-4	TRBD1	TRBV11-1	many	CASRPDREGEKLFF	TGTGCCAGCAGACCGGACAGGGAGGGGGAAAAACTGTTTTTT
TRBJ2-7	TRBD2	TRBV12-3/TRBV12-4	many	CASGTSGISYEQYF	TGTGCCAGCGGGACTAGCGGGATCTCCTACGAGCAGTACTTC
TRBJ1-1	.	TRBV19	many	CASSFTGIENTEAFF	TGTGCCAGTAGTTTCACAGGGATTGAGAACACTGAAGCTTTCTTT
TRBJ2-3	TRBD1	TRBV12-3/TRBV12-4	.	CASTAGGDPDTQYF	TGTGCCAGCACCGCAGGGGGAGATCCAGATACGCAGTATTTT
TRBJ1-5	.	TRBV12-3/TRBV12-4	many	CASSPETGLLNQPQHF	TGTGCCAGCAGTCCGGAAACAGGCTTACTCAATCAGCCCCAGCATTTT
TRBJ1-1	.	TRBV11-2	many	CASSLLKDSRTEAFF	TGTGCCAGCAGCTTATTGAAGGACAGTAGGACTGAAGCTTTCTTT
TRBJ2-5	.	TRBV2	many	CASTLGAGREETQYF	TGTGCCAGCACCCTTGGGGCAGGCCGGGAGGAGACCCAGTACTTC
TRBJ2-3	TRBD2	TRBV11-2	many	CASSLVTSGRKYF	TGTGCCAGCAGCTTAGTTACTAGCGGGAGAAAGTATTTT
TRBJ2-4	.	TRBV12-3/TRBV12-4	few	CASSNPLWGAKNIQYF	TGTGCCAGCAGTAATCCCCTTTGGGGAGCCAAAAACATTCAGTACTTC
TRBJ1-1	.	TRBV2	many	CASSEAARHYTEAFF	TGTGCCAGCAGTGAAGCAGCCCGGCACTACACTGAAGCTTTCTTT
TRBJ2-1	.	TRBV19	many	CASKWQGFSYNEQFF	TGTGCCAGTAAGTGGCAAGGTTTCTCCTACAATGAGCAGTTCTTC
TRBJ2-1	.	TRBV24-1	many	CATSGNKWDGSYNEQFF	TGTGCCACCAGTGGAAACAAATGGGACGGATCCTACAATGAGCAGTTCTTC
TRBJ1-1	.	TRBV11-2	many	CASSGARNTEAFF	TGTGCCAGCAGCGGGGCCCGGAACACTGAAGCTTTCTTT
TRBJ1-5	.	TRBV19	many	CASNEGNQPQHF	TGTGCCAGTAATGAAGGTAATCAGCCCCAGCATTTT
TRBJ2-5	.	TRBV28	many	CASSDSAQETQYF	TGTGCCAGCTCAGACAGCGCCCAAGAGACCCAGTACTTC
TRBJ2-7	.	TRBV25-1	many	CASSPPGNTYEQYF	TGTGCCAGCAGTCCCCCAGGGAATACCTACGAGCAGTACTTC
TRBJ2-1	.	TRBV9	.	CASTLRDEQFF	TGTGCCAGCACCCTAAGGGATGAGCAGTTCTTC
TRBJ2-3	.	TRBV27	many	CASSPGVTKQYF	TGTGCCAGCAGTCCAGGGGTAACTAAGCAGTATTTT
TRBJ1-4	.	TRBV27	many	CASSFSGSVATNEKLFF	TGTGCCAGCAGTTTTTCCGGTTCGGTTGCAACTAATGAAAAACTGTTTTTT
TRBJ1-1	.	TRBV6-1	many	CASSRTGALTEAFF	TGTGCCAGCAGCCGAACAGGAGCCCTCACTGAAGCTTTCTTT
TRBJ2-1	.	TRBV6-2/TRBV6-3	many	CASSYSLVQSYNEQFF	TGTGCCAGCAGTTACTCGTTGGTCCAATCCTACAATGAGCAGTTCTTC
TRBJ2-5	.	TRBV20-1	many	CSARWSRGEKGTQYF	TGCAGTGCTAGGTGGAGCAGGGGAGAGAAAGGGACCCAGTACTTC
TRBJ1-2	.	TRBV2	many	CASSVMNSYNYGYTF	TGTGCCAGCAGTGTGATGAATTCCTATAACTATGGCTACACCTTC
TRBJ2-2	.	TRBV11-2	many	CASSPTSTYTGELFF	TGTGCCAGCAGCCCTACTAGCACATACACCGGGGAGCTGTTTTTT
TRBJ2-1	.	TRBV2	.	CASTPHRDEQFF	TGTGCCAGCACCCCCCATAGGGATGAGCAGTTCTTC
TRBJ1-1	TRBD1	TRBV11-2	many	CASSLVRGHTEAFF	TGTGCCAGCAGCTTAGTGAGGGGGCACACTGAAGCTTTCTTT
TRBJ1-1	.	TRBV20-1	many	CSARALGTGNTEAFF	TGCAGTGCTAGAGCTTTGGGCACAGGGAACACTGAAGCTTTCTTT
TRBJ2-3	.	TRBV29-1	.	CSVDSMRTDTQYF	TGCAGCGTTGATAGTATGCGTACAGATACGCAGTATTTT
TRBJ1-1	TRBD1	TRBV14	many	CASSRQGRVSEAFF	TGTGCCAGCAGCCGACAGGGGAGAGTTTCTGAAGCTTTCTTT
TRBJ2-1	.	TRBV20-1	many	CSASKRDEQFF	TGCAGTGCTAGCAAGCGGGATGAGCAGTTCTTC
TRBJ2-5	.	TRBV6-2/TRBV6-3	many	CASSYSIFEGEETQYF	TGTGCCAGCAGTTACTCGATATTCGAGGGAGAAGAGACCCAGTACTTC
TRBJ1-1	.	TRBV11-2	many	CASSLGRVSTEAFF	TGTGCCAGCAGCTTAGGCAGGGTGTCCACTGAAGCTTTCTTT
TRBJ1-2	TRBD1	TRBV25-1	many	CASSPRTGQGAFGYTF	TGTGCCAGCAGTCCACGAACAGGGCAGGGGGCGTTTGGCTACACCTTC
TRBJ2-1	TRBD1	TRBV29-1	few	CSVRPRDRLNEQFF	TGCAGCGTGAGACCCCGGGACAGACTGAATGAGCAGTTCTTC